This is a list of T cell receptor beta chains from one sample in a study of cytomegalovirus exposure and HLA in healthy donors. Clones were read by immunoSEQ multiplex PCR, and TCRdb kept only the in-frame ones, dropping some. Of some 200,000 clones in the sample, roughly 84% were seen once. The specimen sequenced was PBMCs. The source is a woman in her twenties or thirties in good health and CMV-seropositive. Each CDR3 is given with its conserved first and last residue. Fields, in order: V gene, D gene, J gene, clone size, CDR3 protein, CDR3 DNA. The D gene is left open where the match is weak. Rows may omit the clone size; those that give it use once, few, many or a size class.

>TRBV4-1|.|TRBJ2-7|.
CASSQVVSEQYF
TGCGCCAGCAGCCAAGTGGTCAGCGAGCAGTACTTC
>TRBV19|.|TRBJ2-1|.
CASSPRSYNEQFF
TGTGCCAGTAGCCCCCGCTCCTACAATGAGCAGTTCTTC
>TRBV15|TRBD1|TRBJ2-7|.
CATSRAGQGLEQYF
TGTGCCACCAGCAGAGCGGGACAGGGGCTCGAGCAGTACTTC
>TRBV7-9|TRBD2|TRBJ2-7|.
CASSLVLAGTGEQYF
TGTGCCAGCAGCTTAGTACTAGCGGGAACGGGAGAGCAGTACTTC
>TRBV5-1|TRBD1|TRBJ2-7|once
CASSPGFGQGAYEQYF
TGCGCCAGCAGCCCGGGGTTCGGACAGGGGGCCTACGAGCAGTACTTC
>TRBV25-1|.|TRBJ1-4|.
CASSGAGATNEKLFF
TGTGCCAGCAGTGGAGCAGGGGCAACTAATGAAAAACTGTTTTTT
>TRBV28|.|TRBJ1-5|.
CASRTTRQDYQPQHF
TGTGCCAGCAGAACAACTCGGCAGGATTATCAGCCCCAGCATTTT
>TRBV5-1|.|TRBJ2-7|.
CASNSAGQSSYEQYF
TGCGCCAGCAACTCCGCGGGACAGAGCTCCTACGAGCAGTACTTC
>TRBV6-5|.|TRBJ2-7|.
CASRREGGSREQYF
TGTGCCAGCCGCCGAGAGGGGGGGTCTAGGGAGCAGTACTTC
>TRBV7-2|TRBD1|TRBJ1-1|.
CASSSPRTGGANTEAFF
TGTGCCAGCAGCTCCCCACGCACAGGGGGCGCGAACACTGAAGCTTTCTTT
>TRBV6-5|TRBD1|TRBJ1-2|.
CASSSGTGGGYTF
TGTGCCAGCAGCTCCGGGACAGGGGGAGGCTACACCTTC
>TRBV5-6|TRBD2|TRBJ2-7|.
CASSLGTGTSGSYEQYF
TGTGCCAGCAGCTTGGGTACCGGGACTAGCGGATCGTACGAGCAGTACTTC
>TRBV18|TRBD1|TRBJ1-2|.
CASSPGQGRGYTF
TGTGCCAGCTCACCCGGACAGGGTCGTGGCTACACCTTC
>TRBV19|.|TRBJ1-1|.
CASSIQGMNTEAFF
TGTGCCAGTAGTATACAGGGCATGAACACTGAAGCTTTCTTT
>TRBV27|.|TRBJ1-2|few
CASSSISGSDYGYTF
TGTGCCAGCAGTTCGATTTCCGGGAGCGACTATGGCTACACCTTC
>TRBV9|.|TRBJ2-3|.
CASSEDSSAQYF
TGTGCCAGCAGCGAGGACAGTTCCGCGCAGTATTTT
>TRBV19|.|TRBJ2-5|.
CASSIRTTETQYF
TGTGCCAGTAGTATTAGGACTACGGAGACCCAGTACTTC
>TRBV27|.|TRBJ1-5|.
CASSLSSGSQPQHF
TGTGCCAGCAGTTTATCCTCGGGATCCCAGCCCCAGCATTTT
>TRBV19|.|TRBJ1-2|.
CASSTGGGYTF
TGTGCCAGTAGTACCGGGGGGGGCTACACCTTC
>TRBV20-1|TRBD1|TRBJ2-7|.
CSARDRDRENF
TGCAGTGCTAGAGACCGGGACAGGGAGAACTTC
>TRBV5-8|.|TRBJ2-7|.
CASSKTAYEQYF
TGTGCCAGCAGCAAGACAGCCTACGAGCAGTACTTC
>TRBV15|.|TRBJ1-4|.
CATSRDPQRGWGEKLFF
TGTGCCACCAGCAGAGATCCTCAGAGGGGGTGGGGTGAAAAACTGTTTTTT
>TRBV7-2|.|TRBJ2-7|.
CASTRSYEQYF
TGTGCCAGCACCCGCTCCTACGAGCAGTACTTC
>TRBV4-2|.|TRBJ1-1|.
CASRLGDTEAFF
TGTGCCAGCAGACTCGGGGATACTGAAGCTTTCTTT
>TRBV7-6|TRBD1|TRBJ2-7|.
CASSSRQGANEQYF
TGTGCCAGCAGCTCCCGACAGGGGGCCAACGAGCAGTACTTC
>TRBV14|TRBD2|TRBJ2-1|few
CASSQVRTSGRNEQFF
TGTGCCAGCAGCCAAGTCAGGACTAGCGGGAGGAATGAGCAGTTCTTC
>TRBV6-5|.|TRBJ1-5|.
CASSYRENQPQHF
TGTGCCAGCAGTTACCGGGAGAATCAGCCCCAGCATTTT
>TRBV29-1|.|TRBJ2-7|.
CSVVAGPYEQYF
TGCAGCGTTGTGGCAGGGCCCTACGAGCAGTACTTC
>TRBV7-2|TRBD2|TRBJ2-7|.
CASSLTIAGGPEEQYF
TGTGCCAGCAGCTTAACTATAGCGGGAGGGCCTGAGGAGCAGTACTTC
>TRBV28|.|TRBJ2-7|.
CASSLGTRYEQYF
TGTGCCAGCAGTTTAGGGACACGATACGAGCAGTACTTC
>TRBV4-2|TRBD2|TRBJ2-1|.
CASSQDVGRAINEQFF
TGTGCCAGCAGCCAAGACGTCGGGAGGGCCATTAATGAGCAGTTCTTC
>TRBV2|.|TRBJ1-2|.
CASRIGALPNYGYTF
TGTGCCAGCAGGATTGGGGCTCTACCTAACTATGGCTACACCTTC
>TRBV5-1|.|TRBJ2-1|.
CASSLAGSPGLDEQFF
TGCGCCAGCAGCTTGGCCGGGAGTCCGGGGTTGGATGAGCAGTTCTTC
>TRBV2|.|TRBJ2-5|few
CASSGVETQYF
TGTGCCAGTTCCGGGGTAGAGACCCAGTACTTC
>TRBV6-5|.|TRBJ1-1|.
CASSRGGRRGAEAFF
TGTGCCAGCAGCCGGGGGGGCCGCAGGGGAGCTGAAGCTTTCTTT
>TRBV11-2|.|TRBJ2-7|.
CASSLGAISYEQYF
TGTGCCAGCAGCTTAGGAGCTATCTCCTACGAGCAGTACTTC
>TRBV2|.|TRBJ1-1|.
CASSMGGVTNTEAFF
TGTGCCAGCAGTATGGGGGGTGTAACAAACACTGAAGCTTTCTTT
>TRBV2|.|TRBJ2-3|.
CASIGTLADTQYF
TGTGCCAGCATTGGCACCCTAGCAGATACGCAGTATTTT
>TRBV5-6|.|TRBJ1-1|.
CASSPTGLRAEAFF
TGTGCCAGCAGCCCTACAGGGTTAAGGGCCGAAGCTTTCTTT
>TRBV9|.|TRBJ1-2|once
CASSVTTGLGNYGYTF
TGTGCCAGCAGCGTTACTACAGGCTTAGGGAACTATGGCTACACCTTC
>TRBV6-5|.|TRBJ1-1|.
CASRRGGTEAFF
TGTGCCAGCAGGAGAGGTGGGACTGAAGCTTTCTTT
>TRBV5-1|TRBD1|TRBJ2-6|.
CASSLSLTGGSGANVLTF
TGCGCCAGCAGCTTGTCATTGACAGGGGGCTCTGGGGCCAACGTCCTGACTTTC
>TRBV27|.|TRBJ1-5|few
CASSSDSHNQPQHF
TGTGCCAGCAGTTCCGACAGCCACAATCAGCCCCAGCATTTT
>TRBV11-2|.|TRBJ1-2|.
CASSVPANYGYTF
TGTGCCAGCAGTGTGCCAGCTAACTATGGCTACACCTTC
>TRBV7-9|TRBD2|TRBJ2-3|.
CASSSTRGGTNTQYF
TGTGCCAGCAGCTCTACCCGGGGGGGAACAAATACGCAGTATTTT
>TRBV5-4|TRBD1|TRBJ2-7|.
CASSTRDRGSEQYF
TGTGCCAGCAGCACCCGGGACAGGGGAAGCGAGCAGTACTTC
>TRBV27|.|TRBJ2-2|.
CASSLLWRGGELFF
TGTGCCAGCAGTTTATTATGGCGGGGCGGGGAGCTGTTTTTT
>TRBV5-4|.|TRBJ2-1|.
CASSLPGYNEQFF
TGTGCCAGCAGCTTGCCAGGGTATAATGAGCAGTTCTTC
>TRBV15|TRBD2|TRBJ2-1|.
CATSARLAGAGNEQFF
TGTGCCACCAGCGCCCGACTAGCGGGAGCGGGAAATGAGCAGTTCTTC
>TRBV6-1|TRBD1|TRBJ1-1|.
CASNKDRVKTEAFF
TGTGCCAGCAACAAGGACAGGGTGAAAACTGAAGCTTTCTTT
>TRBV29-1|TRBD2|TRBJ2-7|.
CSVTGLAGTYEQYF
TGCAGCGTTACCGGACTAGCGGGAACGTACGAGCAGTACTTC
>TRBV7-9|.|TRBJ2-1|.
CASRPGGKGDNEQFF
TGTGCCAGCAGACCCGGCGGTAAAGGGGACAATGAGCAGTTCTTC
>TRBV5-6|TRBD1|TRBJ1-5|.
CASSWSGDRVDQPQHF
TGTGCCAGCAGCTGGTCGGGGGACAGGGTGGATCAGCCCCAGCATTTT
>TRBV5-6|.|TRBJ2-7|.
CASSLGHLGYEQYF
TGTGCCAGCAGCTTGGGACATCTGGGTTACGAGCAGTACTTC
>TRBV11-2|.|TRBJ2-1|.
CASSSSGTLGNEQFF
TGTGCCAGCAGCTCCTCAGGGACTTTAGGGAATGAGCAGTTCTTC
>TRBV7-9|TRBD1|TRBJ2-7|.
CASSPSGTATYEQYF
TGTGCCAGCAGCCCTTCCGGGACAGCAACCTACGAGCAGTACTTC
>TRBV30|.|TRBJ1-1|few
CAWGYSQRPAFF
TGTGCCTGGGGTTACTCGCAGCGACCGGCTTTCTTT
>TRBV5-1|TRBD1|TRBJ1-1|once
CASSLGNNQLDRTGRAEAFF
TGCGCCAGCAGCTTAGGGAACAACCAGCTGGACAGGACAGGTCGTGCTGAAGCTTTCTTT
>TRBV5-1|TRBD1|TRBJ1-4|.
CASSLDRDNEKLFF
TGCGCCAGCAGCCTGGACAGGGATAATGAAAAACTGTTTTTT
>TRBV25-1|.|TRBJ1-2|.
CASAANGGYTF
TGTGCCAGCGCAGCTAACGGGGGCTACACCTTC